This TCR beta chain was profiled in a study of tumor-infiltrating lymphocytes in primary liver carcinoma. Total RNA and DNA came together from roughly 20-30 mg of bulk tissue without cell sorting. All tumor specimens exceeded 90% viable tumor cells. Overall study findings and caveats: Only about 8-25% of top clones were detected in each of the five tumor regions. Researchers found tumor-adjacent and tumor-blood pairs overlapped less than tumor region pairs.

Production of TCR beta cDNA used 400 to 600 ng total RNA together with a constant-region primer. Library construction for TCR beta comprised three nested multiplex PCR rounds performed with slightly modified ARM-PCR. The first two PCR rounds, around 10 cycles each, used TRBV1-TRBV30 forward primers and a C-beta reverse primer. Each CDR3 protein gets one entry after TCRdb re-called the multiplex PCR reads with MiXCR. Of roughly 55,000 distinct CDR3 sequences in the sample, approximately 70% are singletons; the top ten hold around 60%. In the case of this clonotype: As yet, its antigen is unknown. A junction boundary mismatches the germline segment, possibly from a read error.

CDR3 length equals 18 residues. Germline loops: CDR1 SQVTM, CDR2 ANQGSEA. The source of this sequence is a man aged 40-49 years with primary liver carcinoma and hepatitis B virus infection. The chain recombines TRBV29-1 with TRBJ2-2; 7 nucleotides match TRBD1. Input material: liver tumor tissue from sampling region 2. The sample's subset: tumor region T2, inferior pole. CDR3: CSVSYSDRVRVNNGELFF. The CDR3 DNA follows: TGCAGCGTTTCCTATTCCGACAGGGTGAGAGTGAACAACGGGGAGCTGTTTTTT.